This TCR beta chain came from a study of blood T cell repertoires in COVID-19. Study information: Donors in the United States, Italy and Spain gave samples during acute or convalescent COVID-19. Sample material is recorded as cDNA or gDNA derived from T cells, B-cell-depleted T cells, or PBMCs.

Per the authors' pipeline: The authors estimated nucleated cell counts from reference gene primer amplification. Repertoires were generated with immunoSEQ multiplex PCR, while TCRdb's copy carries only in-frame clones and drops some. V and J calls and clone size are given by that table; D and trimming were obtained from the DNA. There are 200,000 to 300,000 clones in the sample; about four fifths occur only once, and about 1.9% lies in the top ten. CDR3 length equals 19 residues. V was clipped by 0 bases and J by 5 bases, with 24 bases between them. Germline CDR1 and CDR2: SGHRS and YFSETQ. This clonotype originated in a man younger than 40 who had recovered from COVID-19. The chain combines TRBV5-1 with TRBJ1-5, with D tentatively TRBD1 (6 bases). Sequenced input: peripheral blood. This CDR3 reads CASSLAPPGTYTSHQPQHF. In nucleotides, the CDR3 is TGCGCCAGCAGCTTGGCCCCCCCCGGGACATACACGTCTCATCAGCCCCAGCATTTT.